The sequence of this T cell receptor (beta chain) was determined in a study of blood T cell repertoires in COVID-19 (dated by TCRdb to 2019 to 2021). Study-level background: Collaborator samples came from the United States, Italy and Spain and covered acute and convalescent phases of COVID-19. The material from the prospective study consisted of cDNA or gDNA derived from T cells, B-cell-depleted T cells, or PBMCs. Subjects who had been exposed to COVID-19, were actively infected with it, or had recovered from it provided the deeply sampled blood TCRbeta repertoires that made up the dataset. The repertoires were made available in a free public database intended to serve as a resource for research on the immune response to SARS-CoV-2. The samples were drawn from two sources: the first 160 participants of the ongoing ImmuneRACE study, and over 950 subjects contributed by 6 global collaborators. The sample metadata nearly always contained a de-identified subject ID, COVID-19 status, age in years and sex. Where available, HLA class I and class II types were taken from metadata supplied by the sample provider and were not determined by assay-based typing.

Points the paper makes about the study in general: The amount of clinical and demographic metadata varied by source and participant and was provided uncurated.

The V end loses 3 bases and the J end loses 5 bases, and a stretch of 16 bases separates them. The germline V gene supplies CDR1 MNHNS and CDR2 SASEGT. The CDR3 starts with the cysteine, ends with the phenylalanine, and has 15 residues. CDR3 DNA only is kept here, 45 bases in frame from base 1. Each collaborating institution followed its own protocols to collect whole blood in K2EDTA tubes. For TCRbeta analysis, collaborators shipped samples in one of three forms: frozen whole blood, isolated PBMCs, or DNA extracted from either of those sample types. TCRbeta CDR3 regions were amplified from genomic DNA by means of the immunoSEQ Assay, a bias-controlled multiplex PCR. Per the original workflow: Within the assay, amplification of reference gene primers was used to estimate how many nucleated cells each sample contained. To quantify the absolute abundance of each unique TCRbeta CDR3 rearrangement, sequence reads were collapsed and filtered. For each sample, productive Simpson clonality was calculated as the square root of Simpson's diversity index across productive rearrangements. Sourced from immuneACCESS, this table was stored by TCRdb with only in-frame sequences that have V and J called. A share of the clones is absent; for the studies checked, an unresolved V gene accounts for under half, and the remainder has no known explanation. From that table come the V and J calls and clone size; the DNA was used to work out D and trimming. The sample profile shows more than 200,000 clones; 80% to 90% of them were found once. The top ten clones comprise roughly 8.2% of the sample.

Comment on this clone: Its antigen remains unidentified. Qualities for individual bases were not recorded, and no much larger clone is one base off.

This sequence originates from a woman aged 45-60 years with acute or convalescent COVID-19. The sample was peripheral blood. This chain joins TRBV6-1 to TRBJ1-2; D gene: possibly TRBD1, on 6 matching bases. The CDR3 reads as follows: CASSEGASDRYGYTF. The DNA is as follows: TGTGCCAGCAGTGAGGGGGCGTCGGACAGATATGGCTACACCTTC.